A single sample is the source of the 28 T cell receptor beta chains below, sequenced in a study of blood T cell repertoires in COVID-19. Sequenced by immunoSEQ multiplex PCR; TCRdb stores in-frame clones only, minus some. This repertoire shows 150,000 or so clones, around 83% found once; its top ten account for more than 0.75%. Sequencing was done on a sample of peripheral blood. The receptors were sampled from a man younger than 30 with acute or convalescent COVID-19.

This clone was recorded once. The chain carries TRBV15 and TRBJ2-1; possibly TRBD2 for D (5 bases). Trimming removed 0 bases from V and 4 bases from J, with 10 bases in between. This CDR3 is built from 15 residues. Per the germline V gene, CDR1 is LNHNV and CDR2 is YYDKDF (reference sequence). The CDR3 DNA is TGTGCCACCAGCAGAGATTACGGGAAATACAATGAGCAGTTCTTC. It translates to CATSRDYGKYNEQFF. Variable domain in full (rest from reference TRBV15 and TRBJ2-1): DAMVIQNPRYQVTQFGKPVTLSCSQTLNHNVMYWYQQKSSQAPKLLFHYYDKDFNNEADTPDNFQSRRPNTSFCFLDIRSPGLGDTAMYLCATSRDYGKYNEQFFGPGTRLTVL.

The CDR3 nucleotides read TGCGCCAGCAGCCAAGATCTCAGGGGTGTATTCGGCTACACCTTC. Amino acid sequence: CASSQDLRGVFGYTF. This chain connects TRBV4-1 to TRBJ1-2; TRBD1 might be the D (6 bases). Trimming took 0 bases from V and 8 from J, leaving 16 bases between them. The CDR3 runs to 15 residues. Germline values: CDR1 MGHRA, CDR2 YSYEKL.

The CDR3 bases are TGTGCCAGCAGCTCAGCCGAGCGGGGACTCGGTGAAAAACTGTTTTTT. Amino acids: CASSSAERGLGEKLFF. The chain links TRBV7-9 to TRBJ1-4; perhaps TRBD1 as D (5 bases). CDR1 SEHNR and CDR2 FQNEAQ come from the germline V gene (reference sequence). There are 16 residues in the CDR3. V dropped 4 bases and J dropped 7 bases, with 19 bases sitting between them.

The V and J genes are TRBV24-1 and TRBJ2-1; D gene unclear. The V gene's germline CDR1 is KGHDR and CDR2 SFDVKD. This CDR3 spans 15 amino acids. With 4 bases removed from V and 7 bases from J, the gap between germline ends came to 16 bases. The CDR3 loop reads CATSDPGQENNEQFF. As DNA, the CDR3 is TGTGCCACCAGTGACCCTGGGCAGGAAAATAATGAGCAGTTCTTC.

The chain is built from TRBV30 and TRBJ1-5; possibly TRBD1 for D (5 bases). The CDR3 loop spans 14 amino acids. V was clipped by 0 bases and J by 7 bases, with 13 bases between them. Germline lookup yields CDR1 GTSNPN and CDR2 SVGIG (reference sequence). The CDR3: CAWSVGHLIQPQHF. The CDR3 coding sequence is TGTGCCTGGAGTGTAGGACACCTTATCCAGCCCCAGCATTTT.

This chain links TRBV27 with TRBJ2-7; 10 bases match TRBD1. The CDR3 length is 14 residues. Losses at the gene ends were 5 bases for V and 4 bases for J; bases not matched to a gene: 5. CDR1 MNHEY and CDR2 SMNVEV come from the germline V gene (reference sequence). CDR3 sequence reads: CASSPGTGEYEQYV. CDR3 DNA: TGTGCCAGCAGTCCCGGGACAGGGGAGTACGAGCAGTACGTC.

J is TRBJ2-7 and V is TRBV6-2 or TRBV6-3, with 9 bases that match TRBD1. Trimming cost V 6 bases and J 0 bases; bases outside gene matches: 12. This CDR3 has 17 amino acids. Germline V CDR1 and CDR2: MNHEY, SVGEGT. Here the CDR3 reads CASSPASGTGLSYEQYV. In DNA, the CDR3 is TGTGCCAGCAGCCCTGCCTCCGGGACAGGGCTCTCCTACGAGCAGTACGTC.

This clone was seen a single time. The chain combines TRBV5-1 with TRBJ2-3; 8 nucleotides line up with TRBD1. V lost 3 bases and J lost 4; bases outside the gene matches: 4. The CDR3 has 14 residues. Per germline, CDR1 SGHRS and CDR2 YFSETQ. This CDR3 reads CASSWQGASDTQYF. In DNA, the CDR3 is TGCGCCAGCAGCTGGCAGGGGGCCTCAGATACGCAGTATTTT.

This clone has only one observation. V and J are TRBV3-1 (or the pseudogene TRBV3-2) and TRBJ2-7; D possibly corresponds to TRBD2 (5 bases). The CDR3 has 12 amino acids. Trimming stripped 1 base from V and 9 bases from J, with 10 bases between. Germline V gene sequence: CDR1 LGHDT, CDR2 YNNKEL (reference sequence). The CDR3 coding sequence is TGTGCCAGCAGCCAAGTCGGGAAGGGGCAGTACTTC. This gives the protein CASSQVGKGQYF.

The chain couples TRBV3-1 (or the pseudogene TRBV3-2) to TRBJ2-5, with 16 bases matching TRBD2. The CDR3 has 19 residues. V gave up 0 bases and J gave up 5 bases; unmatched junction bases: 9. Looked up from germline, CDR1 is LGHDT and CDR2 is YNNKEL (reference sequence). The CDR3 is CASSQDPGLAGGLRETQYF. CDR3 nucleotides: TGTGCCAGCAGCCAAGATCCGGGACTAGCGGGGGGGCTACGGGAGACCCAGTACTTC.

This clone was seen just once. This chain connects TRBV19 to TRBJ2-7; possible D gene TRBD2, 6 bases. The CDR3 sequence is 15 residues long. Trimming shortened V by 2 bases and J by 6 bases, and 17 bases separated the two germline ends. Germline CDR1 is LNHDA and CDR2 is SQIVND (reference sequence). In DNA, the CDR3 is TGTGCCAGTAGTATAATCGGGGCAGGGAGGCGCGAGCAGTACTTC. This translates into CASSIIGAGRREQYF.

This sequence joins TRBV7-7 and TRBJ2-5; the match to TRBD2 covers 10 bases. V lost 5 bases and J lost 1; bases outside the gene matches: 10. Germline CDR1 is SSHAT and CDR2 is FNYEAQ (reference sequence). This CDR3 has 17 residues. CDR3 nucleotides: TGTGCCAGCAGCAGCCGCGTAGCGGGGGGCATCCAAGAGACCCAGTACTTC. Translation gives CASSSRVAGGIQETQYF. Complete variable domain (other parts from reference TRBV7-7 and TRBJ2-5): GAGVSQSPRYKVTKRGQDVTLRCDPISSHATLYWYQQALGQGPEFLTYFNYEAQPDKSGLPSDRFSAERPEGSISTLTIQRTEQRDSAMYRCASSSRVAGGIQETQYFGPGTRLLVL.

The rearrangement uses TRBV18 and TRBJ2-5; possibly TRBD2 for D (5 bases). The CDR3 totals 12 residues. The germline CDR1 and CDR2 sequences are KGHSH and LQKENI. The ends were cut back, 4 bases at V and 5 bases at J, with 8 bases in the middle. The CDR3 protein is CASSQRRETQYF. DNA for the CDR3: TGTGCCAGCTCACAGAGGAGGGAGACCCAGTACTTC. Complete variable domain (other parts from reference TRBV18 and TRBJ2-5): NAGVMQNPRHLVRRRGQEARLRCSPMKGHSHVYWYRQLPEEGLKFMVYLQKENIIDESGMPKERFSAEFPKEGPSILRIQQVVRGDSAAYFCASSQRRETQYFGPGTRLLVL.

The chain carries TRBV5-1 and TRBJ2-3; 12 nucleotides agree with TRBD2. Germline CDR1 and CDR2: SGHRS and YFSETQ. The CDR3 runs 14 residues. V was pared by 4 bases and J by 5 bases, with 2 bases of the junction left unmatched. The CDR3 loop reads CASSPGLAGDTQYF. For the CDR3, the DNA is TGCGCCAGCAGCCCGGGACTAGCGGGAGATACGCAGTATTTT.

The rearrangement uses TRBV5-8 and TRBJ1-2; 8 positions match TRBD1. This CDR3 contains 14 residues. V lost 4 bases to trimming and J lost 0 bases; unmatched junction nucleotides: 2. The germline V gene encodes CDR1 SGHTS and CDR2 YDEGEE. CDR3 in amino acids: CASSRQGTNYGYTF. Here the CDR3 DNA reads TGTGCCAGCAGCCGACAGGGGACTAACTATGGCTACACCTTC.

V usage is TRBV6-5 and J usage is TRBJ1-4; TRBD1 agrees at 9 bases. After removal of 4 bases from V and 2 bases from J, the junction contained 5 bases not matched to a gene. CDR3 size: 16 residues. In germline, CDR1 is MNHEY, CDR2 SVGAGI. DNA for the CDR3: TGTGCCAGCAGTTTGCACAGGGGGCGGACTAATGAAAAACTGTTTTTT. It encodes CASSLHRGRTNEKLFF.

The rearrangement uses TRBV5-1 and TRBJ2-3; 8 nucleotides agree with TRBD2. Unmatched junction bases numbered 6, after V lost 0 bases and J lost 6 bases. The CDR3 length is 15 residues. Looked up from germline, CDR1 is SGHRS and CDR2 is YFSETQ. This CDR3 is CASSLDGLAQDTQYF. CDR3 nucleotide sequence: TGCGCCAGCAGCTTGGATGGACTAGCTCAGGATACGCAGTATTTT. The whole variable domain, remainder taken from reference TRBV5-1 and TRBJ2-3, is KAGVTQTPRYLIKTRGQQVTLSCSPISGHRSVSWYQQTPGQGLQFLFEYFSETQRNKGNFPGRFSGRQFSNSRSEMNVSTLELGDSALYLCASSLDGLAQDTQYFGPGTRLTVL.

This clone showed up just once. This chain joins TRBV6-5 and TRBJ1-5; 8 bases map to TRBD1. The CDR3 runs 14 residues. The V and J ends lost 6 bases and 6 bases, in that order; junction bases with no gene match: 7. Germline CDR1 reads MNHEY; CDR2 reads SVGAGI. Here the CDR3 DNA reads TGTGCCAGCAGGGACAGGGACGGCACTCAGCCCCAGCATTTT. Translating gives CASRDRDGTQPQHF.

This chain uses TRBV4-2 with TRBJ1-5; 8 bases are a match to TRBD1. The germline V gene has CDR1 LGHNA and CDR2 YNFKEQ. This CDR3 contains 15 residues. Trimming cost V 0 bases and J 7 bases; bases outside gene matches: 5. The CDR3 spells CASSQEQGVGQPQHF. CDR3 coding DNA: TGTGCCAGCAGCCAAGAACAGGGGGTAGGGCAGCCCCAGCATTTT.

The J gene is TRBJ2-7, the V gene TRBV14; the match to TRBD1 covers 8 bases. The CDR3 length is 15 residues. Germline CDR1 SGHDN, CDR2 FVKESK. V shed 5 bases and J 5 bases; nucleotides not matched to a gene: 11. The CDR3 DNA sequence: TGTGCCAGCAGCTTACCGGACAGGGCAGTTGACGAGCAGTACTTC. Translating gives CASSLPDRAVDEQYF.

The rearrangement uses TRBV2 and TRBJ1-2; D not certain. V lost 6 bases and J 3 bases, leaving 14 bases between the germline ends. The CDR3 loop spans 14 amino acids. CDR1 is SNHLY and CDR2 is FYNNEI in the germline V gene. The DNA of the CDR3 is TGTGCCAGCAGGGGAGGGAGGGCGGACTATGGCTACACCTTC. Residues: CASRGGRADYGYTF. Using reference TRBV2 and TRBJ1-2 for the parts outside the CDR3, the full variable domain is EPEVTQTPSHQVTQMGQEVILRCVPISNHLYFYWYRQILGQKVEFLVSFYNNEISEKSEIFDDQFSVERPDGSNFTLKIRSTKLEDSAMYFCASRGGRADYGYTFGSGTRLTVV.

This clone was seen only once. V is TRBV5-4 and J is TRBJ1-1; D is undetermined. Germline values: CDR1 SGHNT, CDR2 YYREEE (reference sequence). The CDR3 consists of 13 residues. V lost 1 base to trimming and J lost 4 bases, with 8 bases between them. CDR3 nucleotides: TGTGCCAGCAGCTTGAGAGGGAGCACTGAAGCTTTCTTT. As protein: CASSLRGSTEAFF.

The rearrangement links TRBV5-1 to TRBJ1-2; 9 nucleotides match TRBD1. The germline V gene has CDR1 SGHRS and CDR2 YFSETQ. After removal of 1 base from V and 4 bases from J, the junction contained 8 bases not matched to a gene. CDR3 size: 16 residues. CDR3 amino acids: CASSLSGTGGGYGYTF. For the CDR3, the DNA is TGCGCCAGCAGCTTGTCCGGCACAGGGGGCGGCTATGGCTACACCTTC.

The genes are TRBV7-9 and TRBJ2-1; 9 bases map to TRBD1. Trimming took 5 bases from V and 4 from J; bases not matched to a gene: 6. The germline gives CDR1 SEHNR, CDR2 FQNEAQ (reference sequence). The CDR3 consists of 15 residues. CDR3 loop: CASSPTGGPYNEQFF. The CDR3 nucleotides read TGTGCCAGCAGCCCAACAGGGGGCCCTTACAATGAGCAGTTCTTC.

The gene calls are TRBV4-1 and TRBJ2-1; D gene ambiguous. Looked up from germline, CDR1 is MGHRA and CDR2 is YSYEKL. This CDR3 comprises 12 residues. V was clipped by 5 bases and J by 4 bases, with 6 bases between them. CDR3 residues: CASSSYYNEQFF. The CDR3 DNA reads TGCGCCAGCAGCTCTTATTACAATGAGCAGTTCTTC.

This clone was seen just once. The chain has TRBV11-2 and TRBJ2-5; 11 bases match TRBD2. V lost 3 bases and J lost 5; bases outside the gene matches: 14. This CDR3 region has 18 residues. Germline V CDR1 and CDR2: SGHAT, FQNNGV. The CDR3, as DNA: TGTGCCAGCAGCTTCCAACTAGCGGGGGCTCGTTACGTGGAGACCCAGTACTTC. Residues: CASSFQLAGARYVETQYF.

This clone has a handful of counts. The DNA for the CDR3 is TGTGCCAGCAGCAAAAATGGGGGACAGGGCAATCAGCCCCAGCATTTT. As protein: CASSKNGGQGNQPQHF. The V and J genes are TRBV21-1 and TRBJ1-5; TRBD1, as called in the table, went unchecked against the DNA. TRBV21-1 is an annotated pseudogene. The length of the CDR3 is 16 residues.

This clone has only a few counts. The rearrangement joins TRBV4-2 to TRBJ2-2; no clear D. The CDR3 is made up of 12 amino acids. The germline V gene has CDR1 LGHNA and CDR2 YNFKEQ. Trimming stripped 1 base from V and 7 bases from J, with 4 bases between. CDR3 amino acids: CASSQVIGELFF. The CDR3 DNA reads TGTGCCAGCAGCCAAGTTATCGGGGAGCTGTTTTTT.